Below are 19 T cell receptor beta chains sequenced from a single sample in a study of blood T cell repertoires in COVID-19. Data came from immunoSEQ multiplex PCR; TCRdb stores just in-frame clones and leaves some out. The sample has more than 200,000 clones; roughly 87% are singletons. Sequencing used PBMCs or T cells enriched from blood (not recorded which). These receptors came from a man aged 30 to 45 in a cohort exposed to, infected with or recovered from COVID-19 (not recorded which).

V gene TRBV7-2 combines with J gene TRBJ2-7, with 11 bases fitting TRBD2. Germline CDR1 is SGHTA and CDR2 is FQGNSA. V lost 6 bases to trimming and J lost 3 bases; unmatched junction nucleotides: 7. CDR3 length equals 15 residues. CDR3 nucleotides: TGTGCCAGCAGTCAAGGACTAGCGGGCTTCTACGAGCAGTACTTC. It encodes CASSQGLAGFYEQYF.

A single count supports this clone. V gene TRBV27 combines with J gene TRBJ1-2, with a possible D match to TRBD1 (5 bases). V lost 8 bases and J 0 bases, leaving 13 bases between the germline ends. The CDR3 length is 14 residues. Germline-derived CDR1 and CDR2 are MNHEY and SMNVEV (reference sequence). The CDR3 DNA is TGTGCCAGCTCAGACAGCCCCGCTAACTATGGCTACACCTTC. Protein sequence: CASSDSPANYGYTF.

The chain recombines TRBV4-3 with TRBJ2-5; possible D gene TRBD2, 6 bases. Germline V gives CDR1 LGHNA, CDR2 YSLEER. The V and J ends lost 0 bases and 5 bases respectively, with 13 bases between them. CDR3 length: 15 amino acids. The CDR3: CASSQDRASAETQYF. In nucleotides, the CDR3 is TGCGCCAGCAGCCAAGATCGGGCTAGCGCGGAGACCCAGTACTTC.

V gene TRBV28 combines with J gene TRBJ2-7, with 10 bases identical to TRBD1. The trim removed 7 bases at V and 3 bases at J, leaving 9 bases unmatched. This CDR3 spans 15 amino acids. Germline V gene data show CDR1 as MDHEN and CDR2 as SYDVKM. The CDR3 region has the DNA TGTGCCAGCACCCTTTACGGGACAGGGGTCTACGAGCAGTACTTC. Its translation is CASTLYGTGVYEQYF.

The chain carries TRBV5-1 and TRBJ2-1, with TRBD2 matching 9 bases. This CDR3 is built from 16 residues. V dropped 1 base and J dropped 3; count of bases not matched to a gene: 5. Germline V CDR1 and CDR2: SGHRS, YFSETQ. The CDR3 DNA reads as TGCGCCAGCAGCTTGATCTTAGCGGGAGACTACAATGAGCAGTTCTTC. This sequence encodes CASSLILAGDYNEQFF.

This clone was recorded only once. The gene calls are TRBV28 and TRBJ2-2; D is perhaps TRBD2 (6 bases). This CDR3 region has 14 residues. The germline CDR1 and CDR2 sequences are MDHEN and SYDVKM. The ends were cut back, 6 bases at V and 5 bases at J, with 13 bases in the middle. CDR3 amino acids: CASSAGLSTGELFF. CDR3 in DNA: TGTGCCAGCAGCGCGGGACTTTCAACCGGGGAGCTGTTTTTT. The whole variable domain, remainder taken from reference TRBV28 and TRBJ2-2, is DVKVTQSSRYLVKRTGEKVFLECVQDMDHENMFWYRQDPGLGLRLIYFSYDVKMKEKGDIPEGYSVSREKKERFSLILESASTNQTSMYLCASSAGLSTGELFFGEGSRLTVL.

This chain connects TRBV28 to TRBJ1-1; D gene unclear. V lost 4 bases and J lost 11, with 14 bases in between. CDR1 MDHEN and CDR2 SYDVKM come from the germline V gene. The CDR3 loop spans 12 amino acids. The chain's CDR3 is CASSSTRYMAFF. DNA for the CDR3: TGTGCCAGCAGTTCTACCCGATATATGGCTTTCTTT.

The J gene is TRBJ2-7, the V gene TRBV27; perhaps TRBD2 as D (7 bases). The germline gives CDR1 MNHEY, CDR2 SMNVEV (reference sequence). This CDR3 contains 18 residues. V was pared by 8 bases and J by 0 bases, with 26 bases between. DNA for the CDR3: TGTGCCAGCCGCGGGGGCCTCAAGACAGGCCGTAGCTCCTACGAGCAGTACTTC. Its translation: CASRGGLKTGRSSYEQYF.

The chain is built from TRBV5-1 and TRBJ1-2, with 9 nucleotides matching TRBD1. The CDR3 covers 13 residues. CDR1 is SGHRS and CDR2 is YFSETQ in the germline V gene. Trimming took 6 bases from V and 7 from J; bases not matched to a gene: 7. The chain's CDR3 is CASNRGQEGGYTF. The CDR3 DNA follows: TGCGCCAGCAACAGGGGGCAAGAAGGTGGCTACACCTTC.

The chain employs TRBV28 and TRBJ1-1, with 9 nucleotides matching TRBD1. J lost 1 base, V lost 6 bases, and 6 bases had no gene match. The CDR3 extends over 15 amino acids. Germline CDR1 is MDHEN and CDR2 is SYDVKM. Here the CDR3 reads CASRTTGGGNTEAFF. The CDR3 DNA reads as TGTGCCAGCAGAACGACAGGGGGGGGGAACACTGAAGCTTTCTTT.

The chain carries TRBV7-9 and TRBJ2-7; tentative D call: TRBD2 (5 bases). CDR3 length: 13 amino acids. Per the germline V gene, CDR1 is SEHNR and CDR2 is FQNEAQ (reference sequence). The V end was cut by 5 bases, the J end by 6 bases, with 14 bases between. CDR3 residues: CASSLLSVGEQYF. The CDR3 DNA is TGTGCCAGCAGCCTACTTAGCGTTGGCGAGCAGTACTTC. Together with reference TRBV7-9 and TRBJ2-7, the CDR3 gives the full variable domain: DTGVSQNPRHKITKRGQNVTFRCDPISEHNRLYWYRQTLGQGPEFLTYFQNEAQLEKSRLLSDRFSAERPKGSFSTLEIQRTEQGDSAMYLCASSLLSVGEQYFGPGTRLTVT.

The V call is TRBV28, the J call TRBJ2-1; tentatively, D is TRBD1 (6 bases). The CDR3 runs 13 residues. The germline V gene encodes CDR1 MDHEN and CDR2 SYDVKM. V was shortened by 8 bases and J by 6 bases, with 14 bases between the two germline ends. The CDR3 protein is CASRRDKPNEQFF. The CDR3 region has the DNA TGTGCCAGCCGCCGGGACAAGCCCAATGAGCAGTTCTTC.

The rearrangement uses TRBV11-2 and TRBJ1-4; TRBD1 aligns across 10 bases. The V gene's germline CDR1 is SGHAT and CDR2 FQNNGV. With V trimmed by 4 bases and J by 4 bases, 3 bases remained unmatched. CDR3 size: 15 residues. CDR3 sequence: CASSSGDRGNEKLFF. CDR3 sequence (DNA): TGTGCCAGCAGCTCCGGGGACAGGGGTAATGAAAAACTGTTTTTT.

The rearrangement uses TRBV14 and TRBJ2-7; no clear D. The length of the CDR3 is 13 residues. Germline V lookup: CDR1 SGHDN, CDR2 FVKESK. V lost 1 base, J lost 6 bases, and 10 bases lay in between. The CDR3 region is CASSQVATSEQYF. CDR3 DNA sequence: TGTGCCAGCAGCCAAGTTGCAACTTCCGAGCAGTACTTC.

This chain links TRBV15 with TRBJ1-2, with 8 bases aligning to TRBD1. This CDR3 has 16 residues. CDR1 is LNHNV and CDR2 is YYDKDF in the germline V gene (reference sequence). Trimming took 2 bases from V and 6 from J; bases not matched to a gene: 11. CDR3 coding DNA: TGTGCCACCAGCAGATCCCAACTTTACAGGGGGAATGGCTACACCTTC. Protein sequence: CATSRSQLYRGNGYTF.

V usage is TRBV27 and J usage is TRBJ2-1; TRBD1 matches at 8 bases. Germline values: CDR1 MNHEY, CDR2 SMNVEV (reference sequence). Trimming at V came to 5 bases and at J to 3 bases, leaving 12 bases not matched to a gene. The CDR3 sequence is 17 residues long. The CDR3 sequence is CASSDTDRGTGYNEQFF. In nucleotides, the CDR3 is TGTGCCAGCAGTGATACCGACCGCGGGACAGGCTACAATGAGCAGTTCTTC.

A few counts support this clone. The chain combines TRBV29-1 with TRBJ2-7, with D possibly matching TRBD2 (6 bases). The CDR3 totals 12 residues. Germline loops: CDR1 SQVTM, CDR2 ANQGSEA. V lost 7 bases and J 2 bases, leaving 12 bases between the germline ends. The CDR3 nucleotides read TGCAGCGGACTAGACCTAACCTACGAGCAGTACTTC. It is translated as CSGLDLTYEQYF.

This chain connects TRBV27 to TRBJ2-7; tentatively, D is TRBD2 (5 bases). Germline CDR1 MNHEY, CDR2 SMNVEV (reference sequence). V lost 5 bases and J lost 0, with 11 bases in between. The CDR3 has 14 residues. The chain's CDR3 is CASSVRGNSYEQYF. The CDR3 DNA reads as TGTGCCAGCAGTGTCCGGGGAAACTCCTACGAGCAGTACTTC.

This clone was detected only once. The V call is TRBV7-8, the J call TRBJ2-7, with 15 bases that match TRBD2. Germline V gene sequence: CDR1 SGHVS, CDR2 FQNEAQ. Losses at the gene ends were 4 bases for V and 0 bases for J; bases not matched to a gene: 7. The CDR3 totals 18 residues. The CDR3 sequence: CASSSSGTSGGFSYEQYF. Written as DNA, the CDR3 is TGTGCCAGCAGCTCTTCCGGGACTAGCGGGGGGTTCTCCTACGAGCAGTACTTC.